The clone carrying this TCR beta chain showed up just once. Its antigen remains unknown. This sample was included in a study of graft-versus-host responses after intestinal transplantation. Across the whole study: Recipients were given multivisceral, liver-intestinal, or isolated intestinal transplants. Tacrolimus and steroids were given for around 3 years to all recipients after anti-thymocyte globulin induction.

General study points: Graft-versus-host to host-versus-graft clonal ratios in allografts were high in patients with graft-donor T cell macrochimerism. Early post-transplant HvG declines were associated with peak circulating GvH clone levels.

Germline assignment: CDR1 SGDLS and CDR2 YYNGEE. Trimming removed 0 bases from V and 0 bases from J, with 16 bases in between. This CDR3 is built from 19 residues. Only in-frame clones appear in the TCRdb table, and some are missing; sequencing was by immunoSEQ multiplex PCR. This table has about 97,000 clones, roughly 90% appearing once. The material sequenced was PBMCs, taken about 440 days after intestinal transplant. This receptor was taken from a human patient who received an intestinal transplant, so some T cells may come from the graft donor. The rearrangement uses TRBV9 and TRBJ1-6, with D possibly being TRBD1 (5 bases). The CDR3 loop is CASSVDPTGRGSYNSPLHF. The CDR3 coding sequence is TGTGCCAGCAGCGTAGACCCCACGGGGCGAGGCTCCTATAATTCACCCCTCCACTTT.